This is a list of T cell receptor beta chains from one sample in a study of blood T cell repertoires in COVID-19. Libraries were prepared by immunoSEQ multiplex PCR; TCRdb keeps only in-frame clonotypes and omits some of them. The data contain some 170,000 clones, 65% to 80% of them seen just once; the ten biggest clones take up roughly 8.4%. The sequenced sample was peripheral blood. The receptor source for this set is a man between 60 and 75 years old with acute or convalescent COVID-19. CDR3s include the opening cysteine and the closing phenylalanine or tryptophan. A D gene is named only where the DNA matches it firmly. Some rows mark clone size as missing; the rest say once, few, many or name a class of expanded clone.

j_gene: TRBJ2-2; d_gene: TRBD1; v_gene: TRBV4-3; abundance: .; CDR3aa: CASSQDLGQGSTGELFF; CDR3nt: TGCGCCAGCAGCCAAGATTTGGGACAGGGGAGCACCGGGGAGCTGTTTTTT
j_gene: TRBJ2-2; d_gene: TRBD1; v_gene: TRBV5-1; abundance: .; CDR3aa: CASRARQGRSGELFF; CDR3nt: TGCGCCAGCAGGGCTCGACAGGGGAGGTCCGGGGAGCTGTTTTTT
j_gene: TRBJ2-5; d_gene: .; v_gene: TRBV27; abundance: .; CDR3aa: CASRSTDPQETQYF; CDR3nt: TGTGCCAGCAGATCTACAGACCCCCAAGAGACCCAGTACTTC
j_gene: TRBJ2-7; d_gene: TRBD1; v_gene: TRBV7-2; abundance: many; CDR3aa: CASSARQGPSYEQYF; CDR3nt: TGTGCCAGCAGCGCCAGACAGGGACCTTCCTACGAGCAGTACTTC
j_gene: TRBJ1-1; d_gene: .; v_gene: TRBV2; abundance: .; CDR3aa: CASSESRHWMNTEAFF; CDR3nt: TGTGCCAGCAGTGAAAGTCGACATTGGATGAACACTGAAGCTTTCTTT
j_gene: TRBJ2-1; d_gene: TRBD1; v_gene: TRBV27; abundance: .; CDR3aa: CASSSLRQGEEQFF; CDR3nt: TGTGCCAGCAGTTCTCTACGCCAGGGGGAAGAGCAGTTCTTC
j_gene: TRBJ2-5; d_gene: TRBD2; v_gene: TRBV5-1; abundance: once; CDR3aa: CASSYSGDQETQYF; CDR3nt: TGCGCCAGCAGCTATAGCGGGGACCAAGAGACCCAGTACTTC
j_gene: TRBJ2-3; d_gene: TRBD1; v_gene: TRBV30; abundance: once; CDR3aa: CAWSSGQLTDTQYF; CDR3nt: TGTGCCTGGAGTTCGGGACAGCTCACAGATACGCAGTATTTT
j_gene: TRBJ2-5; d_gene: TRBD1; v_gene: TRBV9; abundance: .; CDR3aa: CASTLDREETQYF; CDR3nt: TGTGCCAGCACCTTAGACAGGGAAGAGACCCAGTACTTC
j_gene: TRBJ2-7; d_gene: TRBD1; v_gene: TRBV7-2; abundance: .; CDR3aa: CASSLWTGVEQYF; CDR3nt: TGTGCCAGCAGCTTATGGACAGGGGTGGAGCAGTACTTC
j_gene: TRBJ1-6; d_gene: .; v_gene: TRBV7-6; abundance: few; CDR3aa: CASSSRTAFNNSPLHF; CDR3nt: TGTGCCAGCAGCTCTAGGACAGCGTTTAATAATTCACCCCTCCACTTT
j_gene: TRBJ2-7; d_gene: TRBD1; v_gene: TRBV5-1; abundance: once; CDR3aa: CASSLLTGGSEQYF; CDR3nt: TGCGCCAGCAGCTTACTAACAGGGGGGTCCGAGCAGTACTTC
j_gene: TRBJ1-2; d_gene: .; v_gene: TRBV30; abundance: .; CDR3aa: CAWSERTSARVAYYGYTF; CDR3nt: TGTGCCTGGAGTGAAAGGACATCCGCACGGGTGGCCTACTATGGCTACACCTTC
j_gene: TRBJ1-1; d_gene: TRBD1; v_gene: TRBV29-1; abundance: .; CDR3aa: CSVESLVWDRGVANTEAFF; CDR3nt: TGCAGCGTCGAAAGCTTAGTTTGGGACAGGGGCGTCGCGAACACTGAAGCTTTCTTT
j_gene: TRBJ1-2; d_gene: TRBD1; v_gene: TRBV3-1/TRBV3-2; abundance: once; CDR3aa: CASRGTGGHGYTF; CDR3nt: TGTGCCAGCAGGGGGACAGGAGGCCATGGCTACACCTTC
j_gene: TRBJ2-3; d_gene: .; v_gene: TRBV6-1; abundance: .; CDR3aa: CASSERKGTDTQYF; CDR3nt: TGTGCCAGCAGTGAGAGGAAGGGCACAGATACGCAGTATTTT
j_gene: TRBJ1-1; d_gene: .; v_gene: TRBV11-2; abundance: .; CDR3aa: CASSPMIGDTEAFF; CDR3nt: TGTGCCAGCAGCCCCATGATTGGAGACACTGAAGCTTTCTTT
j_gene: TRBJ1-5; d_gene: .; v_gene: TRBV6-5; abundance: .; CDR3aa: CASIYRRSDNQPQHF; CDR3nt: TGTGCCAGCATTTACAGGAGGTCGGACAATCAGCCCCAGCATTTT
j_gene: TRBJ2-7; d_gene: TRBD1; v_gene: TRBV4-2; abundance: .; CDR3aa: CASSEGTDYEQYF; CDR3nt: TGTGCCAGCAGCGAGGGGACAGACTACGAGCAGTACTTC
j_gene: TRBJ2-7; d_gene: .; v_gene: TRBV15; abundance: .; CDR3aa: CATSRGRGAYEQYF; CDR3nt: TGTGCCACCAGCCGGGGGAGAGGGGCCTACGAGCAGTACTTC
j_gene: TRBJ1-4; d_gene: .; v_gene: TRBV4-2; abundance: .; CDR3aa: CASSQEPGTNEKLFF; CDR3nt: TGTGCCAGCAGCCAAGAGCCGGGGACTAATGAAAAACTGTTTTTT
j_gene: TRBJ1-1; d_gene: .; v_gene: TRBV4-3; abundance: .; CDR3aa: CASSQDRGRNTEAFF; CDR3nt: TGCGCCAGCAGCCAAGATCGTGGGCGGAACACTGAAGCTTTCTTT
j_gene: TRBJ2-1; d_gene: .; v_gene: TRBV13; abundance: .; CDR3aa: CASSLTLGAHNEQFF; CDR3nt: TGTGCCAGCAGCTTAACGCTAGGGGCCCACAATGAGCAGTTCTTC
j_gene: TRBJ1-3; d_gene: .; v_gene: TRBV7-2; abundance: .; CDR3aa: CASSLDRLGLNTIYF; CDR3nt: TGTGCCAGCAGCTTAGATAGGCTGGGACTTAACACCATATATTTT
j_gene: TRBJ1-5; d_gene: TRBD1; v_gene: TRBV30; abundance: few; CDR3aa: CAWRQGGNQPQHF; CDR3nt: TGTGCCTGGCGACAGGGTGGCAATCAGCCCCAGCATTTT
j_gene: TRBJ1-5; d_gene: .; v_gene: TRBV21-1; abundance: once; CDR3aa: CASSRGQGGKQPQHF; CDR3nt: TGTGCCAGCAGCAGGGGACAGGGGGGTAAGCAGCCCCAGCATTTT
j_gene: TRBJ2-3; d_gene: .; v_gene: TRBV29-1; abundance: .; CDR3aa: CSVEVGSADTQYF; CDR3nt: TGCAGCGTTGAAGTTGGGAGCGCAGATACGCAGTATTTT
j_gene: TRBJ1-2; d_gene: TRBD1; v_gene: TRBV7-9; abundance: .; CDR3aa: CASSLGWDRGGYTF; CDR3nt: TGTGCCAGCAGCTTAGGATGGGACAGGGGTGGCTACACCTTC
j_gene: TRBJ1-5; d_gene: TRBD1; v_gene: TRBV7-2; abundance: .; CDR3aa: CASSLGGGGLNQPQHF; CDR3nt: TGTGCCAGCAGCTTAGGTGGAGGGGGCCTCAATCAGCCCCAGCATTTT